This T cell receptor (beta chain) was obtained from a study of shared clonotypes between healthy human individuals. The CDR3 sequence is 14 residues long. Germline assignment: CDR1 ENHRY and CDR2 SYGVKD. The junction had 0 bases not matched to a gene; V was cut back by 2 bases and J by 2 bases. Measured with immunoSEQ multiplex PCR; TCRdb has only the in-frame clones, and not every one. The sample includes about 330,000 clones, about nine tenths seen only once; the top ten take around 15%. Findings and limits, study-wide: Relative to memory subsets, naive subsets generally showed larger estimated richness. All-four-donor shared clonotypes had higher generation probabilities than non-shared clonotypes did.

Details on this clone: What it binds is unknown. This likely stems from a read error, as it lies one base from a far larger clone. Other DNA sequences in this specimen translate into the identical CDR3.

Sequenced input: memory CD8+ T cells sorted from blood. As for subset: CD45RO+ cells pooled with CCR7-negative TemRA cells. This sequence originates from a man between 18 and 29 years old in good health. The chain is built from TRBV10-3 and TRBJ2-7; 10 bases agree with TRBD1. Here the CDR3 reads CAISEGQGAYEQYF. CDR3 sequence (DNA): TGTGCCATCAGTGAGGGACAGGGGGCCTACGAGCAGTACTTC.